This T cell receptor (beta chain) came from a study of blood T cell repertoires in COVID-19. Study-level information: Samples came from the United States, Italy and Spain, spanning acute and convalescent COVID-19. T cells, B-cell-depleted T cells, or PBMCs provided the cDNA or gDNA that served as material.

Original analysis: By means of reference gene primer amplification, nucleated cell counts were estimated. The table came from immunoSEQ multiplex PCR; TCRdb's copy has only in-frame clones and leaves some out. From that table come the V and J calls and clone size; the DNA was used to work out D and trimming. The data contain 130,000 to 150,000 clones, around three quarters of them singletons. CDR1 ENHRY and CDR2 SYGVKD come from the germline V gene. Germline trimming cut 8 bases from V and 4 bases from J; bases unmatched to any gene: 8. The CDR3 covers 13 residues. Sequencing was performed on peripheral blood. This clonotype was sampled from a man in his fifties or sixties with active or convalescent COVID-19. The rearrangement joins TRBV10-3 to TRBJ2-7; TRBD2 aligns across 7 bases. CDR3 protein: CAIAVGGTYEQYF. The CDR3 coding sequence is TGTGCCATCGCGGTGGGGGGGACTTACGAGCAGTACTTC.